This T cell receptor beta chain was profiled in a study of OX40 agonist ivuxolimab in advanced cancers. Generated by immunoSEQ multiplex PCR, the TCRdb table keeps only in-frame clones and is missing some. The profile shows fewer than 40,000 clones, 80% to 85% of them singletons. Germline CDR1 is SGDLS and CDR2 is YYNGEE. The CDR3 is 13 amino acids. Trimming took 0 bases from V and 3 from J, leaving 7 bases between them. The specimen was CD4+ or CD8+ T cells sorted from blood, collected in a trial of the OX40 agonist ivuxolimab. The clonotype comes from an adult with an advanced solid tumor such as melanoma, head and neck, liver or kidney cancer. The chain links TRBV9 to TRBJ2-7; D gene unclear. CDR3 bases: TGTGCCAGCAGCGTAGAGGGCCGCTACGAGCAGTACTTC. Translating it yields CASSVEGRYEQYF.